Listed below are T cell receptor beta chains from one sample, sequenced in a study of human T cells and chemical hapten exposure. TCRdb re-derived calls from the RACE reads in MiXCR, one entry per CDR3 protein. Of 180,000 or so distinct CDR3 sequences listed, around 24% were seen once; the top ten hold approximately 6.4%. Sequencing was performed on whole blood, taken in connection with sensitization to the hapten diphenylcyclopropenone (DPC). The receptors were gathered from a woman in her forties or fifties with alopecia areata. Some clones in this sample may be carry-over from other donors' samples. Both conserved end residues are part of each CDR3. Each record gives: clone size, CDR3 length, D gene, V gene, J gene, CDR3 protein, CDR3 DNA. D genes are given only for firm matches. Clone size appears in some rows only: once, few, many, or a class for an expanded clone.

NA	16	TRBD2	TRBV5-1	TRBJ2-3	CASSLGSTSRGDTQYF	TGCGCCAGCAGCTTGGGATCGACTAGCCGTGGAGATACGCAGTATTTT
NA	13	NA	TRBV18	TRBJ1-2	CASSTRGDYGYTF	TGTGCCAGCTCAACCAGGGGTGACTATGGCTACACCTTC
NA	15	NA	TRBV6-1	TRBJ2-5	CASSEADSSYGTQYF	TGTGCCAGCAGTGAAGCGGATTCCAGTTACGGGACCCAGTACTTC
NA	16	TRBD1	TRBV24-1	TRBJ2-1	CATSDPGTGEGNEQFF	TGTGCCACCAGTGACCCCGGGACAGGGGAGGGCAATGAGCAGTTCTTC
many	13	NA	TRBV29-1	TRBJ2-6	CSVASSGANVLTF	TGCAGCGTTGCATCCTCTGGGGCCAACGTCCTGACTTTC
few	16	TRBD2	TRBV20-1	TRBJ2-2	CSGLAGVRRGTGELFF	TGCAGTGGTCTAGCGGGAGTCCGACGGGGCACCGGGGAGCTGTTTTTT
few	13	NA	TRBV29-1	TRBJ1-1	CRAGKGLDTEAFF	TGCAGAGCCGGCAAGGGGCTGGACACTGAAGCTTTCTTT
NA	15	NA	TRBV6-4	TRBJ1-4	CASSGTDSFNEKLFF	TGTGCCAGCAGTGGTACGGACAGTTTTAATGAAAAACTGTTTTTT
few	14	NA	TRBV10-3	TRBJ2-2	CAISSYPGTGELFF	TGTGCCATCAGTTCTTACCCGGGAACCGGGGAGCTGTTTTTT
few	15	NA	TRBV20-1	TRBJ2-4	CSVGGGLTGKNIQYF	TGCAGTGTAGGGGGGGGTCTCACCGGCAAAAACATTCAGTACTTC
NA	16	TRBD2	TRBV4-2	TRBJ2-1	CASSRPGLAGADEQFF	TGTGCCAGCAGCAGACCTGGACTAGCGGGAGCGGATGAGCAGTTCTTC
NA	13	NA	TRBV12-5	TRBJ2-7	CASGFPGPREQYF	TGTGCTAGTGGTTTCCCCGGGCCAAGGGAGCAGTACTTC
NA	15	NA	TRBV7-3	TRBJ2-3	CASSLNRNVANTQYF	TGTGCCAGCAGCTTAAACCGAAACGTAGCAAATACGCAGTATTTT
few	15	NA	TRBV2	TRBJ2-1	CASSGRGYSYNEQFF	TGTGCCAGCAGTGGCAGGGGCTACTCCTACAATGAGCAGTTCTTC
many	11	NA	TRBV5-1	TRBJ1-1	CASSLDTEAFF	TGCGCCAGCAGCTTGGACACTGAAGCTTTCTTT
NA	15	TRBD2	TRBV12-3/TRBV12-4	TRBJ2-1	CASTLRTSGYNEQFF	TGTGCCAGCACCCTAAGGACTAGCGGGTACAATGAGCAGTTCTTC
NA	15	NA	TRBV27	TRBJ2-2	CASSLSPRNTGELFF	TGTGCCAGCAGTTTATCGCCGCGGAACACCGGGGAGCTGTTTTTT
NA	12	NA	TRBV7-9	TRBJ1-1	CASSSRGVEAFF	TGTGCCAGCAGCTCCCGGGGGGTTGAAGCTTTCTTT
NA	14	NA	TRBV11-1	TRBJ1-1	CASSSYRENTEAFF	TGTGCCAGCAGCTCTTACAGGGAAAACACTGAAGCTTTCTTT
few	13	NA	TRBV29-1	TRBJ2-7	CSVEETSGTAQYF	TGCAGCGTTGAAGAGACTTCCGGCACCGCGCAGTACTTC
few	16	TRBD1	TRBV5-6	TRBJ1-3	CASRTSTGTGENTIYF	TGTGCCAGCAGAACATCGACCGGGACAGGGGAAAACACCATATATTTT
many	15	NA	TRBV6-6	TRBJ2-7	CASSYPLGQTNEQYF	TGTGCCAGCAGTTATCCGCTCGGTCAGACTAACGAGCAGTACTTC
few	13	NA	TRBV10-3	TRBJ2-5	CAISEDFEETQYF	TGTGCCATCAGTGAGGATTTCGAAGAGACCCAGTACTTC
many	16	NA	TRBV5-1	TRBJ2-2	CASSLTGLPNTGELFF	TGCGCCAGCAGCCTGACGGGACTTCCGAACACCGGGGAGCTGTTTTTT
NA	13	NA	TRBV29-1	TRBJ2-7	CSVGQSTSYEQYF	TGCAGCGTTGGGCAGAGTACCTCCTACGAGCAGTACTTC
NA	13	TRBD2	TRBV29-1	TRBJ2-5	CSVGLAGGETQYF	TGCAGCGTGGGATTAGCGGGAGGGGAGACCCAGTACTTC
few	16	TRBD2	TRBV11-2	TRBJ2-1	CASRISGRAPYNEQFF	TGTGCCAGCAGAATTAGCGGGAGGGCCCCCTACAATGAGCAGTTCTTC